The text below deals with one TCR beta chain. How the authors handled the data: Reference gene primer amplification yielded estimated nucleated cell counts. Method: immunoSEQ multiplex PCR; TCRdb's copy keeps in-frame clones and lacks some. The DNA gave D and trimming, while V, J and clone size come from that table. There are approximately 170,000 clones in the sample; roughly nine tenths occur only once, and about 26% lies in the top ten. The sample comes from a study of blood T cell repertoires in COVID-19. On the study more broadly: Researchers got acute and convalescent COVID-19 samples from the United States, Italy and Spain. The analysed material was cDNA or gDNA that came from T cells, B-cell-depleted T cells, or PBMCs.

The V segment lost 5 bases and the J segment 1 base; nucleotides outside the gene matches: 8. CDR3 length equals 16 residues. Germline V gives CDR1 SGHNT, CDR2 YENEEA. Sequenced: peripheral blood. The chain couples TRBV11-3 to TRBJ1-5; 7 bases are shared with TRBD1. The clonotype originates from a man between 60 and 75 years old with acute or convalescent COVID-19. The CDR3 region has the DNA TGTGCCAGCAGCCTCTACAGGGGAGAAAGCAATCAGCCCCAGCATTTT. As protein: CASSLYRGESNQPQHF.